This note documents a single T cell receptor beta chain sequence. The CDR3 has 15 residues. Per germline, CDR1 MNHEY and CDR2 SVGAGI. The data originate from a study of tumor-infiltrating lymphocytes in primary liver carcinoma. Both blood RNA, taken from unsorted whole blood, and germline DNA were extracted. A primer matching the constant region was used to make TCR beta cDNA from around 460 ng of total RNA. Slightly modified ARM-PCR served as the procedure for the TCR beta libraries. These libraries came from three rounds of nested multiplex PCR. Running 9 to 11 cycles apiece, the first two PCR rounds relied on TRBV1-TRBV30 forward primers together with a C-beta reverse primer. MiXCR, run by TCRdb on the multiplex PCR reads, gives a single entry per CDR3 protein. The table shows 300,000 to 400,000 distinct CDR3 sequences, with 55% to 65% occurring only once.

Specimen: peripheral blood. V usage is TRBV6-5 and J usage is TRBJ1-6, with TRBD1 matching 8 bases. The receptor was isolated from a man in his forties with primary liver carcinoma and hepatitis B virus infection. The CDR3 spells CVSSYSGQETSPLHF. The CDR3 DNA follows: TGTGTCAGTAGTTACTCGGGACAGGAGACTTCACCCCTCCACTTT.